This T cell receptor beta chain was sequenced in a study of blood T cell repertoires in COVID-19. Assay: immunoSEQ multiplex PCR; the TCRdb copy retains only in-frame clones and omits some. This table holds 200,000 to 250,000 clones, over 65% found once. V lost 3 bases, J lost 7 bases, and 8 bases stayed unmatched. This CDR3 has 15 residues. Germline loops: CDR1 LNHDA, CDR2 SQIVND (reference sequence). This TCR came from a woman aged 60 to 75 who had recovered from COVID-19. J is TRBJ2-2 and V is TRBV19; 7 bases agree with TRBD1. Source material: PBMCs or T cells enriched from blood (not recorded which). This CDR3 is CASSIYGDSYGELFF. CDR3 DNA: TGTGCCAGTAGTATTTATGGGGACAGTTACGGGGAGCTGTTTTTT.